Described below is a single T cell receptor beta chain sequence and its context. The germline gives CDR1 MDHEN, CDR2 SYDVKM. This CDR3 spans 15 amino acids. V lost 5 bases and J 3 bases, leaving 14 bases between the germline ends. The source of the sample is a study of blood T cell repertoires in COVID-19. About the study: Some COVID-19 samples were acute and others convalescent; all came from the United States, Italy and Spain.

Sequencing used immunoSEQ multiplex PCR; TCRdb keeps in-frame clones, though not all of them. Of around 190,000 clones in the sample, 80% to 90% were seen once. This rearrangement joins TRBV28 to TRBJ1-5; possibly TRBD1 for D (6 bases). The sequence came from a woman of 80 years or more with acute or convalescent COVID-19. The sequencing sample was made of peripheral blood. The CDR3 DNA sequence: TGTGCCAGCAGTGAACAGGGTGAGTCCAATCAGCCCCAGCATTTT. This sequence encodes CASSEQGESNQPQHF. The whole variable domain, filled in from reference TRBV28 and TRBJ1-5, reads DVKVTQSSRYLVKRTGEKVFLECVQDMDHENMFWYRQDPGLGLRLIYFSYDVKMKEKGDIPEGYSVSREKKERFSLILESASTNQTSMYLCASSEQGESNQPQHFGDGTRLSIL.